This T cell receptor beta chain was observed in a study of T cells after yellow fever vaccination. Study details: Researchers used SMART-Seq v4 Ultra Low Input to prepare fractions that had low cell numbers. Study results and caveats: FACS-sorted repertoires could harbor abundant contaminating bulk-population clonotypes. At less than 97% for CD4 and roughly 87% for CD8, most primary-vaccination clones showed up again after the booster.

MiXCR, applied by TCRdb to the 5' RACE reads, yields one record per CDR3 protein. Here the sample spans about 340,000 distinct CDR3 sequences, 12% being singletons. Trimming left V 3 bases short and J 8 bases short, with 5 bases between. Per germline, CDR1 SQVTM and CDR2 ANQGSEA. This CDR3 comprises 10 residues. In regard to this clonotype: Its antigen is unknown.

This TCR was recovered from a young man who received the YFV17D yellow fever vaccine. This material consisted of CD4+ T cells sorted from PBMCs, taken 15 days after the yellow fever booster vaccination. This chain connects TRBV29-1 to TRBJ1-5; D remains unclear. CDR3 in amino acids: CSVDSKPQHF. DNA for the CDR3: TGCAGCGTTGACAGCAAGCCCCAGCATTTT.